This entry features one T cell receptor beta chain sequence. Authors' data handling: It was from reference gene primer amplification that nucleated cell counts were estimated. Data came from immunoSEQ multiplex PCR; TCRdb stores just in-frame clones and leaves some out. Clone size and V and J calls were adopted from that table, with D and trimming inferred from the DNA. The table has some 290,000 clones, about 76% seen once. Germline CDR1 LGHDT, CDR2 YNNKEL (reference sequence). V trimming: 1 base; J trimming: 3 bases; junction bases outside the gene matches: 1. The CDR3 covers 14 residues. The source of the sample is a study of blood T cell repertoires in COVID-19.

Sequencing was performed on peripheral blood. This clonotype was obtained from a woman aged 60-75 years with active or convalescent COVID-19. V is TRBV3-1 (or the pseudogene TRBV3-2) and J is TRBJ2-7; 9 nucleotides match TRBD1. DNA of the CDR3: TGTGCCAGCAGCCAAGGGACAGGGGTCTACGAGCAGTACTTC. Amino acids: CASSQGTGVYEQYF.